What follows describes a single T cell receptor (beta chain). Clones were sequenced by immunoSEQ multiplex PCR, and TCRdb holds only the in-frame ones, with some missing. The data hold 200,000 to 300,000 clones, with about 93% observed a single time. This CDR3 is 13 amino acids long. Looked up from germline, CDR1 is GTSNPN and CDR2 is SVGIG (reference sequence). After removal of 3 bases from V and 0 bases from J, the junction contained 1 base not matched to a gene. This sample is part of a study of blood T cell repertoires in COVID-19. About the research overall: T cells, B-cell-depleted T cells, or PBMCs supplied cDNA or gDNA.

The sample comprised peripheral blood. The clonotype comes from a man aged 30 to 45 with COVID-19, enrolled during active disease. The rearrangement joins TRBV30 to TRBJ1-1, with 7 bases fitting TRBD1. The CDR3 bases are TGTGCCTGGAGCGGGACAGTGAACACTGAAGCTTTCTTT. This translates into CAWSGTVNTEAFF.